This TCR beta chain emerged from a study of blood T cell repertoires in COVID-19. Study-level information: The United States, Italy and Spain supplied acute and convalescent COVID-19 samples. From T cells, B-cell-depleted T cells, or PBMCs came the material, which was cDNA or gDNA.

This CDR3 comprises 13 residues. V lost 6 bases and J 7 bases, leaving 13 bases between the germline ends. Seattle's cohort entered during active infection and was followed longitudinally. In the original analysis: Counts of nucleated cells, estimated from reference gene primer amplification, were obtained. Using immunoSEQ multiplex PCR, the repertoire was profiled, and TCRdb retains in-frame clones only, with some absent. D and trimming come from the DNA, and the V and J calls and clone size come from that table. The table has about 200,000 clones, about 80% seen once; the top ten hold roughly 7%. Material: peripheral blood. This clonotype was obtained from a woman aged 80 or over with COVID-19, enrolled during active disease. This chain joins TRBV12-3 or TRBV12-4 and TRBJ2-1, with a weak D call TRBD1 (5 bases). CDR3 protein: CASSLNPGNEQFF. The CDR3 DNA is TGTGCCAGCAGCCTAAACCCAGGGAATGAGCAGTTCTTC.